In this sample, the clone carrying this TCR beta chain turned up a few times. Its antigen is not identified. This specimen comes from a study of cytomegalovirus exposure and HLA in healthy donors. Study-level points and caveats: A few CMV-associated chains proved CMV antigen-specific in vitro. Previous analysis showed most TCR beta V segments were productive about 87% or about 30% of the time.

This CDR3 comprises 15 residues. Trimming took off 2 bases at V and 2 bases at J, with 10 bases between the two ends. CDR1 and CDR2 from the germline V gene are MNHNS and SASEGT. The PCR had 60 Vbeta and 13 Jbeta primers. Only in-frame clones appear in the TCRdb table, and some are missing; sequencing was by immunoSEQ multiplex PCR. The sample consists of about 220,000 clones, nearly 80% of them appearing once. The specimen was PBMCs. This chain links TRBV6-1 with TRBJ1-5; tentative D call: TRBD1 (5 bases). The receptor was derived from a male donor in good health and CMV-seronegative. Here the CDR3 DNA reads TGTGCCAGCAGTGAAAGTAGGGGCCGCAATCAGCCCCAGCATTTT. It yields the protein CASSESRGRNQPQHF.